The 6 T cell receptor beta chains below all came from one sample that was sequenced in a study of human T cells and chemical hapten exposure. TCRdb re-derived calls from the RACE reads in MiXCR, one entry per CDR3 protein. The data contain nearly 350,000 distinct CDR3 sequences, around 6.9% of them singletons. Time point of the sample: patch test 1, 2 weeks after DPC sensitization. Treatment meaning: therapeutic diphenylcyclopropenone sensitization with weekly scalp DPC. This specimen consisted of whole blood, obtained in connection with sensitization to the hapten diphenylcyclopropenone (DPC). Every receptor here comes from a woman aged 18-29 years with alopecia areata. Some clones in this sample may be carry-over from other donors' samples.

At least ten counts were recorded for this clonotype. The gene calls are TRBV12-3 or TRBV12-4 and TRBJ2-1; 8 bases are a match to TRBD2. V was clipped by 3 bases and J by 6 bases; unmatched bases: 7. The CDR3 is made up of 15 amino acids. The CDR3 DNA follows: TGTGCCAGCAGTTTTCTAAGCGGGGGAGCCAATGAGCAGTTCTTC. This encodes CASSFLSGGANEQFF.

The sample holds one count of this clonotype. CDR3 loop: CASSLDWGVRGYTF. DNA for the CDR3: TGTGCCAGCAGTTTAGATTGGGGGGTTAGAGGCTACACCTTC. The V gene is TRBV12-3 or TRBV12-4, the J gene TRBJ1-2, with D possibly being TRBD1 (5 bases). V lost 1 base and J lost 8, with 14 bases in between. The CDR3 runs 14 residues.

This clonotype was recorded at least ten times. V and J are TRBV3-1 and TRBJ2-2, with D maybe TRBD1 (5 bases). The germline gives CDR1 LGHDT, CDR2 YNNKEL (reference sequence). The V end was cut by 1 base, the J end by 6 bases, with 15 bases between. This CDR3 region has 16 residues. The CDR3 sequence: CASSQGVDIYSGELFF. CDR3 in DNA: TGTGCCAGCAGCCAAGGGGTGGACATATATTCCGGGGAGCTGTTTTTT.

This clonotype was detected ten times or more. This sequence joins TRBV20-1 and TRBJ1-2; unclear D gene. CDR1 and CDR2 (germline): DFQATT, SNEGSKA (reference sequence). The CDR3 extends over 13 amino acids. Trimming removed 4 bases at V and 0 bases at J, with 9 bases between. The CDR3 region has the DNA TGCAGTGCTATTAATACAGCTAACTATGGCTACACCTTC. It translates to CSAINTANYGYTF.

This chain joins TRBV28 and TRBJ2-7, with 9 nucleotides matching TRBD2. Germline assignment: CDR1 MDHEN and CDR2 SYDVKM. The CDR3 length is 15 residues. J lost 0 bases, V lost 5 bases, and 5 bases had no gene match. This CDR3 is CASSPIAGVSYEQYF. The CDR3 region has the DNA TGTGCCAGCAGTCCTATAGCGGGGGTCTCCTACGAGCAGTACTTC.

This clonotype was recorded many times. The chain uses TRBV28 and TRBJ2-7, with a weak D call TRBD1 (5 bases). The CDR3 consists of 14 residues. CDR1 and CDR2 from the germline V gene are MDHEN and SYDVKM. V gave up 3 bases and J gave up 2 bases, with 11 bases separating them. CDR3 sequence reads: CASSFGSGTYEQYF. The CDR3 DNA follows: TGTGCCAGCAGTTTTGGTTCAGGGACCTACGAGCAGTACTTC.